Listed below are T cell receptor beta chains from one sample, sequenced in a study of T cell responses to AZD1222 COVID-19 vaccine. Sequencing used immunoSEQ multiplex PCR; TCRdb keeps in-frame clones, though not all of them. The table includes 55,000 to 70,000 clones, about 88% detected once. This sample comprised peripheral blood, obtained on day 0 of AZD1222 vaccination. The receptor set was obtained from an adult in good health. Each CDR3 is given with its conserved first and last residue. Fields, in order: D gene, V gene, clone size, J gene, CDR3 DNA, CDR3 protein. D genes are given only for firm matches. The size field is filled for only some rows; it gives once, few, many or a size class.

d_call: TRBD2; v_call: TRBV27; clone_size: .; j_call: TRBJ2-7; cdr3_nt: TGTGCCAGCAGGGGACTAGCGGGGCCCTACGAGCAGTACTTC; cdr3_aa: CASRGLAGPYEQYF
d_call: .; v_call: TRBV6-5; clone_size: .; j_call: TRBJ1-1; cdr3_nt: TGTGCCAGCAGTTACGTGGGTCGGCAGGCGACTGAAGCTTTCTTT; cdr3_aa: CASSYVGRQATEAFF
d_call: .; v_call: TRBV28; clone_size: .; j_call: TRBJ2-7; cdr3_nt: TGTGCCAGCAGTTGGAGAGGGACGTTCCATTACGAGCAGTACTTC; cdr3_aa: CASSWRGTFHYEQYF
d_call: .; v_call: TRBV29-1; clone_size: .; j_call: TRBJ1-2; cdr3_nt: TGCAGCGTTGACACAGGGATCGACTATGGCTACACCTTC; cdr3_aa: CSVDTGIDYGYTF
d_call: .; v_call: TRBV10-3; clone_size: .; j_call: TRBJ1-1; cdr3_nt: TGTGCCATCAGTCCGCGGGGGCAGGGCGAGACTGAAGCTTTCTTT; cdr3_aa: CAISPRGQGETEAFF
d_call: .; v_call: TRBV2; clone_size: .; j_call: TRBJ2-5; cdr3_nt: TGTGCCAGCAGTGGTGACAGGCAAGAGACCCAGTACTTC; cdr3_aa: CASSGDRQETQYF
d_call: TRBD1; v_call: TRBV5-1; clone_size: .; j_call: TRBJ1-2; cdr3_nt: TGCGCCAGCAGTTATGCCCCACAGGGGGGCTATGGCTACACCTTC; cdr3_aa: CASSYAPQGGYGYTF
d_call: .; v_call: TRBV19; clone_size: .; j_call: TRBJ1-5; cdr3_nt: TGTGCTTCGACGGGCAGGGACAATCAGCCCCAGCATTTT; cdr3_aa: CASTGRDNQPQHF
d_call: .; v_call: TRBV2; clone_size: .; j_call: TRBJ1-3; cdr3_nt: TGTGCCAGCAGTGACCCCCCTGGAAACACCATATATTTT; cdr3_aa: CASSDPPGNTIYF
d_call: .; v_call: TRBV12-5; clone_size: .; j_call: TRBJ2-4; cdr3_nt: TGTGCTAGTGGTTTGGTACGTAGGGCCAAAAACATTCAGTACTTC; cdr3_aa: CASGLVRRAKNIQYF
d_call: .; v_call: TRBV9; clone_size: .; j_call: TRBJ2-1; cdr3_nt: TGTGCCAGCAGCGTACCAGCGGGTGGCAATGAGCAGTTCTTC; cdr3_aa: CASSVPAGGNEQFF
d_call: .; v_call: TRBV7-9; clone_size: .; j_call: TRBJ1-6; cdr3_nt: TGTGCCAGCAGCTTAGTTTCTTCACCCCTCCACTTT; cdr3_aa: CASSLVSSPLHF
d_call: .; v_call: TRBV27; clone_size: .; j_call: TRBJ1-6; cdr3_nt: TGTGCCAGCAGTTTAGGCAGGGGTCGACTGTATGGTTCACCCCTCCACTTT; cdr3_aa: CASSLGRGRLYGSPLHF
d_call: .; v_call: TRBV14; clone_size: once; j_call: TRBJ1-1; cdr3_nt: TGTGCCAGCAGCCAAGACTCGTCCGAGTCGGCTTTCTTT; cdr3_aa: CASSQDSSESAFF
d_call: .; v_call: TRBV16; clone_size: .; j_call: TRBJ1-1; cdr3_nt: TGTGCCAGCGCGACAGGGAACACTGAAGCTTTCTTT; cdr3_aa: CASATGNTEAFF
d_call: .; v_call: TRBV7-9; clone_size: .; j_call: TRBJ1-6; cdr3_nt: TGTGCCAGCACCCAATGGCCCAATTCACCCCTCCACTTT; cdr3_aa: CASTQWPNSPLHF
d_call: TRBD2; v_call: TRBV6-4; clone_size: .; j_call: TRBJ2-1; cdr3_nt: TGTGCCAGCAGTGAAGGACTAGGTAGCAATGAGCAGTTCTTC; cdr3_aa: CASSEGLGSNEQFF
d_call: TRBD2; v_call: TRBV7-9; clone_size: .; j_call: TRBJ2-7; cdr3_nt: TGTGCCAGCAGCCCCCGCCCCAACGGGGGGTACGAGCAGTACTTC; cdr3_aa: CASSPRPNGGYEQYF
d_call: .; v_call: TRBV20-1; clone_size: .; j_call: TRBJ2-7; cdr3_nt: TGCAGTGCTAGTGCCGACAGAACCTACGAGCAGTACTTC; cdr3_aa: CSASADRTYEQYF
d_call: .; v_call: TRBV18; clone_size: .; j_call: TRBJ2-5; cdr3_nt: TGTGCCAGCTCACCTAGTATCCAAGAGACCCAGTACTTC; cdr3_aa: CASSPSIQETQYF
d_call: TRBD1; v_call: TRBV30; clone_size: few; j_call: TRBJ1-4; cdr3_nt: TGTGCCTGGAGTCTAGGGGGCGACGATGAAAAACTGTTTTTT; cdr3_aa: CAWSLGGDDEKLFF
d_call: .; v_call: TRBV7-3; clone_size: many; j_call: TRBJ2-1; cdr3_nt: TGTGCCAGCAGCTTGATCGGCGCCTACTCCTACAATGAGCAGTTCTTC; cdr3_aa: CASSLIGAYSYNEQFF
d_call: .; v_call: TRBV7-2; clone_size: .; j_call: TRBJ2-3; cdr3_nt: TGTGCCAGCAGCTCGGGACTTAGCACAGATACGCAGTATTTT; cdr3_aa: CASSSGLSTDTQYF